This T cell receptor beta chain was retrieved from a study of tumor-infiltrating lymphocytes in primary liver carcinoma. Across the whole study: Between about 4 and 11 cm across, the tumors were all of stage T1-T3 N0M0. Study-level findings and limits: Tumor-blood pairs (like tumor-adjacent pairs) overlapped less than tumor region pairs did.

Germline DNA was also extracted, and blood RNA derived from unsorted whole blood. TCR beta cDNA was made from roughly 500 ng total RNA with a constant-region primer. Slightly modified ARM-PCR with three nested multiplex PCR rounds yielded TCR beta libraries. In the first two PCR rounds, TRBV1-TRBV30 forward primers were paired with a C-beta reverse primer, and each round lasted about 9 cycles. Via MiXCR, TCRdb re-called the multiplex PCR reads, giving one row per CDR3 protein. This sample has under 200,000 distinct CDR3 sequences; around three fifths occur once, and the top ten carry about 7.1%. In the case of this clonotype: What it binds is not known.

The CDR3 is 13 residues long. Trimming took 4 bases from V and 3 from J, leaving 7 bases between them. Germline-derived CDR1 and CDR2 are SNHLY and FYNNEI. The chain employs TRBV2 and TRBJ1-5; possibly TRBD1 for D (6 bases). This sequence was found in a woman aged 55-75 years with primary liver carcinoma and hepatitis B virus infection. The specimen was peripheral blood. In nucleotides, the CDR3 is TGTGCCAGCAGTGGGACAGACAATCAGCCCCAGCATTTT. It codes for CASSGTDNQPQHF.